The source of this T cell receptor beta chain is a study of cytomegalovirus exposure and HLA in healthy donors. Findings and limits, study-wide: Across all donors, roughly uniform sequencing depth was an assumption of the presence/absence analyses.

J lost 7 bases, V lost 4 bases, and 11 bases had no gene match. CDR1 is SGHNT, CDR2 YYREEE, per germline (reference sequence). The CDR3 runs 16 residues. The PCR contained 60 Vbeta and 13 Jbeta primers. Assay: immunoSEQ multiplex PCR; the TCRdb copy retains only in-frame clones and omits some. The sample shows 190,000 or so clones, around 83% of them seen only once. Turning to this clone: Its antigen is still unknown.

The V and J genes are TRBV5-4 and TRBJ2-2; the match to TRBD2 covers 9 bases. Sequenced sample: PBMCs. This receptor was identified in a man between 50 and 59 years old in good health and CMV-seronegative. The CDR3 region is CASSRPLAGTNGELFF. CDR3 nucleotides: TGTGCCAGCAGCCGCCCGCTAGCGGGAACTAACGGGGAGCTGTTTTTT.